This is a list of T cell receptor beta chains from one sample in a study of shared clonotypes between healthy human individuals. Assay used: immunoSEQ multiplex PCR; TCRdb lists only in-frame clones, some missing. This repertoire shows hundreds of thousands of clones, 90% to 97% found once; its top ten account for 0.06%. Sequencing used naive CD4+ T cells sorted from blood. These receptors came from a woman under 40 in good health. Each CDR3 is given with its conserved first and last residue.

TRBJ2-1,TRBV2,CASRNRFDSPNEQFF
TRBJ2-7,TRBV27,CASSFGTGAYEQYF
TRBJ1-4,TRBV6-4,CASSDTGPRRFIVFF
TRBJ2-7,TRBV28,CASSSPTPGQNVYEQYF
TRBJ2-1,TRBV10-3,CAISESTSGRFNEQFF
TRBJ1-2,TRBV28,CASTKPIGANYGYTF
TRBJ2-5,TRBV5-1,CASSSLAGQQETQYF
TRBJ2-1,TRBV6-1,CASAYFTYNEQFF
TRBJ1-4,TRBV6-4,CASSPRPIGEKLFF
TRBJ1-4,TRBV29-1,CSVLRGTEPTNEKLFF
TRBJ1-2,TRBV6-1,CASSGRAAGVNYGYTF
TRBJ2-2,TRBV5-4,CASSLMETGELFF
TRBJ1-1,TRBV4-1,CASSQDRGSWSTEAFF
TRBJ2-3,TRBV4-2,CASGQEREGSDTQYF
TRBJ1-3,TRBV5-1,CASSYQGEGNTIYF
TRBJ1-1,TRBV5-1,CASSLEAPPRTEAFF
TRBJ2-7,TRBV25-1,CASSESAGGRESYEQYF
TRBJ2-2,TRBV5-1,CASSLVSGSPGELFF
TRBJ2-4,TRBV4-1,CASSPGSALSAKNIQYF
TRBJ2-2,TRBV5-4,CASSRGTGTTGELFF
TRBJ2-7,TRBV14,CASSQAGLWQYF
TRBJ2-7,TRBV2,CASRMGTGPNEQYF
TRBJ2-5,TRBV28,CASSLTSSAQETQYF
TRBJ2-3,TRBV19,CASSRQGGTQYF
TRBJ2-7,TRBV6-6,CASRDRGSYEQYF
TRBJ1-1,TRBV19,CASSILRNTEAFF
TRBJ1-2,TRBV28,CASSPDRVRGYTF
TRBJ1-1,TRBV27,CASSPQRGNTEAFF